The 16 T cell receptor beta chains below come from one sample, sequenced in a study of blood T cell repertoires in COVID-19. Profiled with immunoSEQ multiplex PCR; TCRdb holds only in-frame clones, not every one. Of fewer than 300,000 clones in the sample, over 75% were seen once. Material: PBMCs or T cells enriched from blood (not recorded which). The origin of the receptors is a woman aged 25 to 39 who had recovered from COVID-19.

This chain uses TRBV6-5 with TRBJ2-3; tentatively, D is TRBD2 (6 bases). This CDR3 is built from 14 residues. CDR1 MNHEY and CDR2 SVGAGI come from the germline V gene. The ends were cut back, 6 bases at V and 2 bases at J, with 12 bases in the middle. DNA for the CDR3: TGTGCCAGCAGGTCGGGGAGGTTCACAGATACGCAGTATTTT. It is translated as CASRSGRFTDTQYF.

The CDR3 here is CASIPGHMTDQETQYF. The CDR3 nucleotides read TGCGCCAGCATCCCCGGCCACATGACAGATCAAGAGACCCAGTACTTC. V and J are TRBV5-1 and TRBJ2-5, with D possibly TRBD1 on 5 matching bases. The germline gives CDR1 SGHRS, CDR2 YFSETQ. V was trimmed by 6 bases and J by 2 bases, leaving 20 bases between them. The CDR3 sequence is 16 residues long.

This clone was picked up one time. V usage is TRBV18 and J usage is TRBJ2-2, with D unclear. The CDR3 runs 15 residues. Germline CDR1 reads KGHSH; CDR2 reads LQKENI. V lost 2 bases and J lost 0, with 7 bases in between. The CDR3 reads CASSPGRTNTGELFF. CDR3 DNA: TGTGCCAGCTCACCAGGCAGAACGAACACCGGGGAGCTGTTTTTT.

The chain employs TRBV7-2 and TRBJ2-1, with no clear D. CDR3 size: 13 residues. V lost 5 bases and J 9 bases, leaving 14 bases between the germline ends. Germline lookup yields CDR1 SGHTA and CDR2 FQGNSA. In nucleotides, the CDR3 is TGTGCCAGCAGCATCCTGAACCCTACTGAGCAGTTCTTC. The encoded protein is CASSILNPTEQFF. The full variable domain, with the rest looked up from reference TRBV7-2 and TRBJ2-1, is GAGVSQSPSNKVTEKGKDVELRCDPISGHTALYWYRQSLGQGLEFLIYFQGNSAPDKSGLPSDRFSAERTGGSVSTLTIQRTQQEDSAVYLCASSILNPTEQFFGPGTRLTVL.

The CDR3: CASSQVGAVNNQPQHF. CDR3 sequence (DNA): TGCGCCAGCAGCCAAGTAGGGGCAGTTAACAATCAGCCCCAGCATTTT. The chain combines TRBV4-1 with TRBJ1-5; possible D gene TRBD1, 5 bases. CDR3 length: 16 residues. Germline CDR1 is MGHRA and CDR2 is YSYEKL. V shed 1 base and J shed 3 bases, with 13 bases lying between them.

CDR3 loop: CASSRNLQGRISTNTEAFF. The CDR3 DNA is TGTGCCAGCAGCCGGAACCTACAGGGCCGAATTTCTACGAACACTGAAGCTTTCTTT. The chain carries TRBV4-2 and TRBJ1-1; tentatively, D is TRBD1 (6 bases). The CDR3 is 19 residues long. In germline, CDR1 is LGHNA, CDR2 YNFKEQ. Deletions cut 4 bases from V and 1 base from J, with 25 bases between.

V usage is TRBV2 and J usage is TRBJ1-2, with TRBD1 matching 9 bases. CDR1 and CDR2 from the germline V gene are SNHLY and FYNNEI. The CDR3 is made up of 13 amino acids. J gave up 8 bases and V 6 bases, and 7 bases lay outside the gene matches. The CDR3 sequence: CASSPQGAAGYTF. As DNA, the CDR3 is TGTGCCAGCAGCCCACAGGGGGCTGCGGGCTACACCTTC.

This clone was recorded once. V gene TRBV7-9 combines with J gene TRBJ1-2; perhaps TRBD1 as D (6 bases). Deletions cut 5 bases from V and 6 bases from J, with 25 bases between. This CDR3 is built from 17 residues. CDR1 SEHNR and CDR2 FQNEAQ come from the germline V gene (reference sequence). The CDR3 loop is CASSPRDTPGIFDGYTF. The CDR3 DNA reads as TGTGCCAGCAGCCCTCGGGACACCCCCGGGATCTTTGATGGCTACACCTTC.

Turning to this clone: The junction departs from germline at one end; a sequencing error may be responsible. J is TRBJ2-2 and V is TRBV11-2; 8 nucleotides align to TRBD2. Germline V lookup: CDR1 SGHAT, CDR2 FQNNGV. CDR3 length equals 16 residues. The CDR3 coding sequence is TGTGCCAGCAGCTTCGATGCGGGACTAGAATACGGGGAGCCGTTTTTT. Amino acids: CASSFDAGLEYGEPFF.

Here the CDR3 reads CASSLAGRGGSNEKLFF. The CDR3 DNA sequence: TGTGCCAGCAGCTTAGCGGGGAGAGGAGGATCTAATGAAAAACTGTTTTTT. The chain employs TRBV11-2 and TRBJ1-4; D not resolved. The CDR3 totals 17 residues. Germline CDR1 and CDR2: SGHAT and FQNNGV. With 1 base removed from V and 3 bases from J, the gap between germline ends came to 15 bases.

This rearrangement joins TRBV7-6 to TRBJ2-7, with D hard to call. The V gene's germline CDR1 is SGHVS and CDR2 FNYEAQ. V lost 1 base and J 3 bases, leaving 13 bases between the germline ends. The CDR3 spans 15 residues. Written as DNA, the CDR3 is TGTGCCAGCAGCTTAGGCCCCTCTACTAACTACGAGCAGTACTTC. It codes for CASSLGPSTNYEQYF.

Worth noting for this clone: The germline gene is not matched at one end of the junction; a read error may be the cause. The chain has TRBV5-1 and TRBJ1-1; D may be TRBD1 (6 bases). Per germline, CDR1 SGHRS and CDR2 YFSETQ. The CDR3 is 12 residues long. The CDR3 DNA is TGCGCCAGCAGGTTGGGACAAACTGAAGCTTTCTTT. Protein product: CASRLGQTEAFF.

The chain combines TRBV2 with TRBJ1-4; 9 bases fit TRBD1. Per the germline V gene, CDR1 is SNHLY and CDR2 is FYNNEI. Unmatched junction bases numbered 9, after V lost 8 bases and J lost 8 bases. This CDR3 spans 14 amino acids. In DNA form, the CDR3 reads TGTGCCAGCCTTGGACGGACAGGGGACGAAAAACTGTTTTTT. Translated: CASLGRTGDEKLFF.

This sequence joins TRBV2 and TRBJ1-2; TRBD1 aligns across 8 bases. Germline CDR1 SNHLY, CDR2 FYNNEI. This CDR3 has 13 amino acids. V lost 7 bases and J lost 6; bases outside the gene matches: 7. CDR3 in amino acids: CASTRQGLDGYTF. CDR3 nucleotide sequence: TGTGCCAGCACGAGACAGGGGTTGGATGGCTACACCTTC.

The chain recombines TRBV3-1 (or the pseudogene TRBV3-2) with TRBJ2-7, with a tentative D call TRBD2 (6 bases). V gave up 1 base and J gave up 2 bases, with 15 bases separating them. The CDR3 covers 16 residues. Germline values: CDR1 LGHDT, CDR2 YNNKEL (reference sequence). The CDR3 reads CASSQARPSGAYEQYF. The CDR3 DNA reads as TGTGCCAGCAGCCAAGCACGACCTTCGGGGGCCTACGAGCAGTACTTC.

J is TRBJ1-4 and V is TRBV28; possibly TRBD1 for D (6 bases). CDR1 and CDR2 (germline): MDHEN, SYDVKM. V was shortened by 2 bases and J by 6 bases, with 19 bases between the two germline ends. The CDR3 runs 17 residues. In DNA, the CDR3 is TGTGCCAGCAGTTTACTCCGGTGGGGGCAGACTTATGAAAAACTGTTTTTT. This gives the protein CASSLLRWGQTYEKLFF.